The 14 T cell receptor beta chains listed next were all sequenced from one sample in a study of T cells in Graves' hyperthyroidism and ophthalmopathy. Researchers took RNA transcripts and amplified the TCR beta CDR3 regions from them. First-round RT-PCR targeting the TCR CDR3 was performed with the HTBI primer set. TCRdb re-called the multiplex PCR reads through MiXCR, storing one row per CDR3 protein. The table has about 34,000 distinct CDR3 sequences, about 53% seen once. Sequencing was done on a sample of blood. The receptors originated from a woman in her forties with Graves' ophthalmopathy.

On this clonotype itself: This clone may be a read error of a much larger clone one base away. The V and J genes are TRBV28 and TRBJ2-7; 7 nucleotides align to TRBD1. The CDR3 has 16 amino acids. The V gene end was trimmed by 4 bases and the J gene end by 2 bases; junction bases not matched to a gene: 11. Germline V lookup: CDR1 MDHEN, CDR2 SYDVKM. The CDR3 loop is CASSSVGTVYTYEQYF. The CDR3 region has the DNA TGTGCCAGCAGTTCGGTCGGGACAGTTTATACCTACGAGCAGTACTTC. Based on the CDR3 plus reference TRBV28 and TRBJ2-7, the full variable domain is DVKVTQSSRYLVKRTGEKVFLECVQDMDHENMFWYRQDPGLGLRLIYFSYDVKMKEKGDIPEGYSVSREKKERFSLILESASTNQTSMYLCASSSVGTVYTYEQYFGPGTRLTVT.

V usage is TRBV14 and J usage is TRBJ2-5, with 8 bases aligning to TRBD2. The germline CDR1 and CDR2 sequences are SGHDN and FVKESK. Losses at the gene ends were 4 bases for V and 4 bases for J; bases not matched to a gene: 8. CDR3 length: 15 residues. The CDR3 reads CASSPGGGGVETQYF. The CDR3 nucleotides are TGTGCCAGCAGCCCCGGGGGGGGAGGAGTAGAGACCCAGTACTTC.

The chain has TRBV20-1 and TRBJ2-5; weak D call: TRBD2 (5 bases). V shed 4 bases and J shed 9 bases, with 21 bases lying between them. The CDR3 sequence is 14 residues long. The V gene's germline CDR1 is DFQATT and CDR2 SNEGSKA (reference sequence). The CDR3 DNA is TGCAGTGCTATCGGCGAAGCTAGCAATCAGCCCCAGTACTTC. It encodes CSAIGEASNQPQYF.

This clonotype is judged medium-sized. The V and J genes are TRBV24-1 and TRBJ1-5, with D possibly TRBD1 on 5 matching bases. The V end was cut by 7 bases, the J end by 2 bases, with 11 bases between. The CDR3 contains 14 residues. CDR1 KGHDR and CDR2 SFDVKD come from the germline V gene. The CDR3 DNA follows: TGTGCCACCAGCGGCAGGGAACGCAATCAGCCCCAGCATTTT. Translation: CATSGRERNQPQHF.

The chain has TRBV7-3 and TRBJ2-7; D is undetermined. Germline-derived CDR1 and CDR2 are SGHTA and FQGTGA. V lost 4 bases to trimming and J lost 4 bases, with 8 bases between them. This CDR3 is 12 amino acids long. CDR3 nucleotide sequence: TGTGCCAGCAGCTCCACCCCTTACGAGCAGTACTTC. As protein: CASSSTPYEQYF.

This clonotype came up many times. A read error is possible here, since a much larger clone lies one base away. The V gene is TRBV19, the J gene TRBJ2-1; D unresolved. In germline, CDR1 is LNHDA, CDR2 SQIVND (reference sequence). The length of the CDR3 is 15 residues. DNA of the CDR3: TGTGCCAGTAGTACCGAGGCCTATTCCTACAATGAGCAGCTCTTC. Amino acid sequence: CASSTEAYSYNEQLF.

The chain employs TRBV19 and TRBJ2-1; D ambiguous. The germline gives CDR1 LNHDA, CDR2 SQIVND (reference sequence). Trimming removed 11 bases from V and 6 bases from J, with 23 bases in between. This CDR3 contains 15 residues. CDR3 DNA: TGTGCCTGGAGTGTCAACCCGACTTCGACCAATGAGCAGTTCTTC. This codes for CAWSVNPTSTNEQFF.

A remark on this clonotype: A read error may produce the germline difference seen at one junction end. The chain carries TRBV11-2 and TRBJ2-2; TRBD2 matches 12 bases. Germline CDR1 and CDR2: SGHAT and FQNNGV. The CDR3 is made up of 16 amino acids. CDR3 amino acids: CASSFAGLAGNKEQFF. The CDR3 region has the DNA TGTGCCAGCAGCTTCGCGGGACTAGCGGGTAACAAGGAGCAGTTTTTT.

In this sample, this clonotype turned up many times. The chain is built from TRBV20-1 and TRBJ2-5; D not resolved. The germline V gene encodes CDR1 DFQATT and CDR2 SNEGSKA (reference sequence). The germline V and J ends were trimmed by 2 bases and 0 bases, with 7 bases remaining between them. This CDR3 spans 13 amino acids. The CDR3 coding sequence is TGCAGTGCTAGATCAACATACCAAGAGACCCAGTACTTC. Residues: CSARSTYQETQYF.

The chain is built from TRBV20-1 and TRBJ2-6, with D hard to call. Germline V gene lookup returns CDR1 DFQATT and CDR2 SNEGSKA (reference sequence). This CDR3 contains 12 residues. V lost 5 bases, J lost 4 bases, and 6 bases lay in between. The CDR3 loop reads CSAHTGANVLTF. DNA of the CDR3: TGCAGTGCTCACACCGGGGCCAACGTCCTGACTTTC.

In this sample, this clonotype is medium-sized. The rearrangement uses TRBV10-2 and TRBJ2-3; 14 bases map to TRBD2. V shed 10 bases and J 5 bases; nucleotides not matched to a gene: 5. The CDR3 length is 14 residues. Germline CDR1 is WSHSY and CDR2 is SAAADI. The CDR3 reads CATQGTSGGDTQYF. CDR3 bases: TGCGCCACGCAAGGGACTAGCGGGGGAGATACGCAGTATTTT.

This clonotype was counted ten times or more. The rearrangement uses TRBV19 and TRBJ1-2; D perhaps matches TRBD1 (5 bases). V lost 5 bases, J lost 4 bases, and 17 bases lay in between. Germline V CDR1 and CDR2: LNHDA, SQIVND (reference sequence). The CDR3 contains 15 residues. The CDR3 loop is CASSLGTSSTYGYTF. The CDR3 region has the DNA TGTGCCAGTAGTCTGGGGACGTCCTCGACCTATGGCTACACCTTC.

To note about this clonotype: The final CDR3 position lacks the conserved phenylalanine or tryptophan, pointing to a likely read error. This chain links TRBV27 with TRBJ2-1; 8 bases are a match to TRBD2. Trimming at V came to 5 bases and at J to 4 bases, leaving 10 bases not matched to a gene. Germline V CDR1 and CDR2: MNHEY, SMNVEV (reference sequence). This CDR3 has 16 residues. CDR3 protein: CASSARGLAGYNEQFS. CDR3 bases: TGTGCCAGCAGTGCTCGGGGGCTAGCGGGTTACAATGAGCAGTTCTCC.

There are many counts of this clonotype. This chain links TRBV7-9 with TRBJ2-5; TRBD2 matches 14 bases. Germline CDR1 SEHNR, CDR2 FQNEAQ (reference sequence). This CDR3 comprises 16 residues. V lost 4 bases to trimming and J lost 5 bases; unmatched junction nucleotides: 6. The CDR3 protein is CASSSGLAGEEETQYF. The CDR3 DNA follows: TGTGCCAGCAGCTCGGGACTAGCGGGGGAAGAGGAGACCCAGTACTTC.